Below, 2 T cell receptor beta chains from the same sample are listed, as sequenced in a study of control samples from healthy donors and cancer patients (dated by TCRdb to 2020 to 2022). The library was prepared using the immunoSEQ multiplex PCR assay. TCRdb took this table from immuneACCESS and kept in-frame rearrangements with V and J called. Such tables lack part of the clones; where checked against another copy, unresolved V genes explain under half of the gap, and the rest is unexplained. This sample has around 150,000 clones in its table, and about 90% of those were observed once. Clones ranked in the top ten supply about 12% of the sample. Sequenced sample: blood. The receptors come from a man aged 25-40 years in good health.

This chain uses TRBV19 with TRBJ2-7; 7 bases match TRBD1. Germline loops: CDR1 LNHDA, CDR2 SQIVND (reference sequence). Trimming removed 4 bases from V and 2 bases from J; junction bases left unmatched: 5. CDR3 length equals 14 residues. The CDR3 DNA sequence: TGTGCCAGTAGTAAGGGGGCTGGGGCCTACGAGCAGTACTTC. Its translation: CASSKGAGAYEQYF.

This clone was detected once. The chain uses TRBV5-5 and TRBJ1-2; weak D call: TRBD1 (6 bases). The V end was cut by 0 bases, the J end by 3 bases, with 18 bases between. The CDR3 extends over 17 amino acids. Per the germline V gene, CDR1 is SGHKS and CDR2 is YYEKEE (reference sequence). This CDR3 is CASSLAPTDRRYYGYTF. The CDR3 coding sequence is TGTGCCAGCAGCTTGGCCCCGACCGACAGGCGATACTATGGCTACACCTTC.